Listed below are T cell receptor beta chains from one sample, sequenced in a study of blood T cell repertoires in COVID-19. The repertoire was sequenced with immunoSEQ multiplex PCR; TCRdb's copy has only in-frame clones and lacks some. The sample lists 30,000 to 40,000 clones, 86% occurring once. What was sequenced was peripheral blood. These receptor sequences come from an elderly woman with active or convalescent COVID-19. The CDR3 runs from the conserved cysteine through the conserved F or W. The order of the fields is D gene, V gene, clone size, J gene, CDR3 protein, CDR3 DNA. The D gene is left open where the match is weak. The size of a clone is reported for some rows only, either as once, few or many, or as a class for expanded clones.

d_gene: .
v_gene: TRBV14
abundance: .
j_gene: TRBJ1-2
CDR3aa: CASSQGGVLYGYTF
CDR3nt: TGTGCCAGCAGCCAAGGGGGGGTCCTCTATGGCTACACCTTC

d_gene: TRBD1
v_gene: TRBV10-3
abundance: .
j_gene: TRBJ1-6
CDR3aa: CAIRGQVKSPLHF
CDR3nt: TGTGCCATCAGGGGACAGGTAAAATCACCCCTCCACTTT

d_gene: TRBD2
v_gene: TRBV2
abundance: once
j_gene: TRBJ2-5
CDR3aa: CASERESQETQYF
CDR3nt: TGTGCCAGCGAGCGGGAGTCTCAAGAGACCCAGTACTTC

d_gene: TRBD1
v_gene: TRBV3-1/TRBV3-2
abundance: .
j_gene: TRBJ1-2
CDR3aa: CASSHAPGQGTFYGYTF
CDR3nt: TGTGCCAGCAGCCATGCCCCGGGACAGGGGACCTTCTATGGCTACACCTTC

d_gene: TRBD2
v_gene: TRBV11-1
abundance: .
j_gene: TRBJ2-7
CDR3aa: CASSQGLAGVYEQYF
CDR3nt: TGTGCCAGCAGCCAAGGACTAGCGGGTGTCTACGAGCAGTACTTC

d_gene: .
v_gene: TRBV5-8
abundance: .
j_gene: TRBJ2-5
CDR3aa: CASSSWAHKKETQYF
CDR3nt: TGTGCCAGCAGCTCCTGGGCGCACAAGAAAGAGACCCAGTACTTC

d_gene: .
v_gene: TRBV10-3
abundance: .
j_gene: TRBJ2-1
CDR3aa: CAISGKMGLEQFF
CDR3nt: TGTGCCATCAGCGGGAAAATGGGCCTTGAGCAGTTCTTC

d_gene: TRBD1
v_gene: TRBV5-1
abundance: .
j_gene: TRBJ1-2
CDR3aa: CASSLSGQGAYGYTF
CDR3nt: TGCGCCAGCAGCTTATCCGGACAGGGGGCCTATGGCTACACCTTC

d_gene: .
v_gene: TRBV6-5
abundance: .
j_gene: TRBJ1-3
CDR3aa: CASRGGNGNTIYF
CDR3nt: TGTGCCAGCAGAGGGGGAAATGGAAACACCATATATTTT

d_gene: .
v_gene: TRBV3-1/TRBV3-2
abundance: .
j_gene: TRBJ1-2
CDR3aa: CASSQSWSGYTF
CDR3nt: TGTGCCAGCAGCCAATCCTGGAGCGGCTACACCTTC

d_gene: .
v_gene: TRBV5-1
abundance: .
j_gene: TRBJ1-2
CDR3aa: CASSPGQIPGYGYTF
CDR3nt: TGCGCCAGCAGCCCCGGACAGATTCCTGGCTATGGCTACACCTTC

d_gene: TRBD2
v_gene: TRBV9
abundance: .
j_gene: TRBJ2-7
CDR3aa: CASSAGTSGYEQYF
CDR3nt: TGTGCCAGCAGCGCCGGGACTAGCGGATACGAGCAGTACTTC

d_gene: TRBD2
v_gene: TRBV7-8
abundance: .
j_gene: TRBJ2-1
CDR3aa: CASSRLLADHNEQFF
CDR3nt: TGTGCCAGCAGTAGATTGCTAGCGGACCACAATGAGCAGTTCTTC

d_gene: TRBD2
v_gene: TRBV5-1
abundance: .
j_gene: TRBJ2-5
CDR3aa: CASGVAGLETQYF
CDR3nt: TGCGCCAGCGGAGTAGCGGGGTTAGAGACCCAGTACTTC

d_gene: .
v_gene: TRBV4-1
abundance: .
j_gene: TRBJ1-1
CDR3aa: CASSHGQGRLAAFF
CDR3nt: TGCGCCAGCAGCCACGGTCAGGGAAGGTTGGCAGCTTTCTTT

d_gene: .
v_gene: TRBV30
abundance: .
j_gene: TRBJ1-1
CDR3aa: CAWVGQKNTEAFF
CDR3nt: TGTGCCTGGGTCGGACAGAAGAACACTGAAGCTTTCTTT

d_gene: .
v_gene: TRBV27
abundance: once
j_gene: TRBJ1-6
CDR3aa: CASSPWRDRARYNSPLHF
CDR3nt: TGTGCCAGCAGTCCGTGGCGGGACCGAGCACGGTATAATTCACCCCTCCACTTT

d_gene: TRBD2
v_gene: TRBV5-1
abundance: .
j_gene: TRBJ2-3
CDR3aa: CASSTTLAGGRGDTQYF
CDR3nt: TGCGCCAGCAGCACCACCCTAGCGGGGGGGCGTGGAGATACGCAGTATTTT

d_gene: TRBD1
v_gene: TRBV19
abundance: .
j_gene: TRBJ1-5
CDR3aa: CASIDGQGSQPQHF
CDR3nt: TGTGCCAGTATCGACGGACAGGGGAGTCAGCCCCAGCATTTT

d_gene: TRBD1
v_gene: TRBV3-1/TRBV3-2
abundance: .
j_gene: TRBJ1-2
CDR3aa: CASSQDRAGYTF
CDR3nt: TGTGCCAGCAGCCAGGACAGGGCTGGCTACACCTTC

d_gene: TRBD2
v_gene: TRBV29-1
abundance: .
j_gene: TRBJ2-7
CDR3aa: CSAHILTSGNLYEQYF
CDR3nt: TGCAGCGCGCACATTCTTACTAGCGGGAATCTCTACGAGCAGTACTTC

d_gene: .
v_gene: TRBV9
abundance: .
j_gene: TRBJ2-3
CDR3aa: CASRLSSGGTDTQYF
CDR3nt: TGTGCCAGCAGACTCAGTAGCGGAGGCACAGATACGCAGTATTTT

d_gene: TRBD2
v_gene: TRBV15
abundance: once
j_gene: TRBJ2-1
CDR3aa: CATSRWGTSFLPYNEQFF
CDR3nt: TGTGCCACCAGCAGATGGGGGACTAGCTTCCTACCCTACAATGAGCAGTTCTTC

d_gene: TRBD1
v_gene: TRBV2
abundance: .
j_gene: TRBJ1-1
CDR3aa: CASNHPGQDNTEAFF
CDR3nt: TGTGCCAGCAATCACCCGGGACAGGACAACACTGAAGCTTTCTTT

d_gene: .
v_gene: TRBV3-1/TRBV3-2
abundance: .
j_gene: TRBJ1-5
CDR3aa: CASSPTLNSNQPQHF
CDR3nt: TGTGCCAGCAGCCCGACTTTAAACAGCAATCAGCCCCAGCATTTT

d_gene: .
v_gene: TRBV11-2
abundance: .
j_gene: TRBJ2-7
CDR3aa: CASSLTDEQYF
CDR3nt: TGTGCCAGCAGCTTGACAGACGAGCAGTACTTC

d_gene: TRBD2
v_gene: TRBV15
abundance: .
j_gene: TRBJ2-1
CDR3aa: CATSRTGFGRPNEQFF
CDR3nt: TGTGCCACCAGCAGGACCGGGTTCGGGAGGCCCAATGAGCAGTTCTTC

d_gene: .
v_gene: TRBV21-1
abundance: .
j_gene: TRBJ1-5
CDR3aa: CASPEARLLCSNQPQHF
CDR3nt: TGTGCCAGCCCCGAGGCACGGCTGCTTTGTAGCAATCAGCCCCAGCATTTT

d_gene: TRBD2
v_gene: TRBV19
abundance: few
j_gene: TRBJ2-2
CDR3aa: CASSTRYLAGDNTGELFF
CDR3nt: TGTGCCAGTAGTACTCGTTATTTAGCGGGGGACAACACCGGGGAGCTGTTTTTT